This paragraph reports one T cell receptor (beta chain). Authors' processing steps: Estimation of nucleated cell counts relied on the amplification of reference gene primers. Some clones are missing from TCRdb's copy, which holds only in-frame ones; the method was immunoSEQ multiplex PCR. V and J calls and clone size are as listed in that table; D and trimming were resolved from the DNA. This sample has 330,000 or so clones, with 80% to 90% found just once. This CDR3 comprises 16 residues. With 6 bases clipped from V and 3 bases from J, the junction kept 8 bases outside the gene matches. CDR1 and CDR2 (germline): LNHDA, SQIVND (reference sequence). These data belong to a study of blood T cell repertoires in COVID-19. Study overall: From the United States, Italy and Spain came samples of acute and convalescent COVID-19. Sample material is recorded as cDNA or gDNA derived from T cells, B-cell-depleted T cells, or PBMCs.

Seattle participants joined during active infection and were tracked over time. Sequenced: peripheral blood. The genes are TRBV19 and TRBJ1-3; 10 nucleotides align to TRBD1. The TCR originated in a man aged 30 to 45 with COVID-19, enrolled during active disease. CDR3 bases: TGTGCCAGTAGGATCCGGACAGGGGGAGGTGGAAACACCATATATTTT. Protein sequence: CASRIRTGGGGNTIYF.